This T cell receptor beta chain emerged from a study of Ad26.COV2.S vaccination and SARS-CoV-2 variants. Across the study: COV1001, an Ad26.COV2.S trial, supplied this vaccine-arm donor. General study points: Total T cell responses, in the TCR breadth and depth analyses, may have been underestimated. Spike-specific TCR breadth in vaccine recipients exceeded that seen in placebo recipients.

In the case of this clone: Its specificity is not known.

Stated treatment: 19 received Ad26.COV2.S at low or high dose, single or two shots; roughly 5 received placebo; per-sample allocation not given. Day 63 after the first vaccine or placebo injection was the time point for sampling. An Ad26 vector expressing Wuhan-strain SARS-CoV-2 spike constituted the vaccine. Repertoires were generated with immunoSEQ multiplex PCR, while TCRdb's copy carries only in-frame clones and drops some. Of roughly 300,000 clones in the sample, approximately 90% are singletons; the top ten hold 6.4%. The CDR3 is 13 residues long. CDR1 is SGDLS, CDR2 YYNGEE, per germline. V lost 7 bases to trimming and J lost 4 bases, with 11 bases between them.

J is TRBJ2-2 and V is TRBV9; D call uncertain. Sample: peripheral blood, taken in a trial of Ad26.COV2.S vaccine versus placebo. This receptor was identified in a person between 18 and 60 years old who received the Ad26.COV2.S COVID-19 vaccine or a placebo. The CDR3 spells CASGEVSTGELFF. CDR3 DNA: TGTGCCAGCGGGGAAGTTAGCACCGGGGAGCTGTTTTTT.